The source of this T cell receptor (beta chain) is a study of cytomegalovirus exposure and HLA in healthy donors. Study observations and caveats: Investigators reported 164 TCR beta chains as tied to cytomegalovirus. The classifier reportedly diagnosed cytomegalovirus status with high specificity and sensitivity.

Details on this clone: The antigen remains undetermined.

The PCR was carried out with 60 Vbeta primers and 13 Jbeta primers. Authors' analysis steps: In a later analysis, of 80 million or so unique beta chains, about 10 million appeared in at least two donors. The protocol was immunoSEQ multiplex PCR, while the TCRdb copy is restricted to in-frame clones and leaves out a portion. The D gene and trimming were derived from the DNA, and the V and J assignments and clone size from that table. Found here are over 100,000 clones, roughly three fifths of them singletons; the top ten hold approximately 9.1%. This TCR came from a man in his forties or fifties in good health and CMV-seropositive. The sample comprised PBMCs.

The CDR3 reads CASSIDPETQYF. The CDR3 bases are TGTGCCAGTAGTATAGATCCGGAGACCCAGTACTTC. This chain connects TRBV19 to TRBJ2-5; D is undetermined. The CDR3 runs 12 residues. The V end was cut by 0 bases, the J end by 5 bases, with 4 bases between. CDR1 LNHDA and CDR2 SQIVND come from the germline V gene (reference sequence).